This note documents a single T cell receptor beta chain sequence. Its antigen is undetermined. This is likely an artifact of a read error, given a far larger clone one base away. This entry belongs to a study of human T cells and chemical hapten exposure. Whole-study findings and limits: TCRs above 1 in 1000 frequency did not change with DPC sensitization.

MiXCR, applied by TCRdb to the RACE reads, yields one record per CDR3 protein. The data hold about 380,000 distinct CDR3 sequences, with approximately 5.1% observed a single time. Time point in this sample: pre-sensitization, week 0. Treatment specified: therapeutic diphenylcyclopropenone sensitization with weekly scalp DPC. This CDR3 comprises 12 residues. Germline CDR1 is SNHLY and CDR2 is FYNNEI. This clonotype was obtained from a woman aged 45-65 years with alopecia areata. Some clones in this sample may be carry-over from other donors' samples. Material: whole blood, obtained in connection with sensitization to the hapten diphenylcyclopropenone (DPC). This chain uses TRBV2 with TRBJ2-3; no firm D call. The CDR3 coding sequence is TGTGCCAGCAGTTCCTTCACAGATTCGCAGTATTTT. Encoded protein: CASSSFTDSQYF.